These 5 T cell receptor beta chains share one sample of origin, sequenced in a study of T cell responses to AZD1222 COVID-19 vaccine. Produced via immunoSEQ multiplex PCR; TCRdb's table is partial and in-frame only. The sample holds some 83,000 clones, roughly 86% seen once. Material: peripheral blood, obtained on day 0 of AZD1222 vaccination. Receptors originate from an adult in good health.

V is TRBV14 and J is TRBJ1-4; weak D call: TRBD1 (5 bases). Trimming pared 6 bases from V and 7 bases from J, leaving 12 bases between. Germline V gene sequence: CDR1 SGHDN, CDR2 FVKESK. The CDR3 consists of 13 residues. CDR3 coding DNA: TGTGCCAGCAGTCCCAGACAGTCTGAAAAACTGTTTTTT. Translated: CASSPRQSEKLFF. Based on the CDR3 plus reference TRBV14 and TRBJ1-4, the full variable domain is EAGVTQFPSHSVIEKGQTVTLRCDPISGHDNLYWYRRVMGKEIKFLLHFVKESKQDESGMPNNRFLAERTGGTYSTLKVQPAELEDSGVYFCASSPRQSEKLFFGSGTQLSVL.

This rearrangement joins TRBV12-5 to TRBJ2-2, with D perhaps assigned TRBD1 or TRBD2 (5 bases each). Germline assignment: CDR1 LGHNT and CDR2 FRNRAP. The CDR3 has 18 amino acids. V lost 0 bases, J lost 0 bases, and 14 bases lay in between. The DNA for the CDR3 is TGTGCTAGTGGTTTGGTGAGGGACGGGTTCGCGAACACCGGGGAGCTGTTTTTT. It codes for CASGLVRDGFANTGELFF.

A word on this clone: Other DNA sequences in this sample translate to the same CDR3. V gene TRBV24-1 combines with J gene TRBJ2-5, with D uncertain. The CDR3 covers 13 residues. V was pared by 2 bases and J by 5 bases, with 8 bases between. Germline V gene lookup returns CDR1 KGHDR and CDR2 SFDVKD. This CDR3 is CATSDSTEETQYF. Here the CDR3 DNA reads TGTGCCACCAGTGATTCAACAGAGGAGACCCAGTACTTC.

V gene TRBV28 combines with J gene TRBJ2-1; the match to TRBD1 covers 8 bases. Germline-derived CDR1 and CDR2 are MDHEN and SYDVKM. The CDR3 consists of 16 residues. The ends lost 3 bases at V and 0 bases at J; junction bases unmatched: 4. Written as DNA, the CDR3 is TGTGCCAGCAGTTTCCCCGGGACAGGCTCCTACAATGAGCAGTTCTTC. It yields the protein CASSFPGTGSYNEQFF.

This clone was picked up one time. This rearrangement joins TRBV5-1 to TRBJ2-7; 9 nucleotides align to TRBD2. CDR3 length: 14 amino acids. In germline, CDR1 is SGHRS, CDR2 YFSETQ. After removal of 5 bases from V and 1 base from J, the junction contained 4 bases not matched to a gene. DNA of the CDR3: TGCGCCAGCAGAGCGGGAGGCTATTCCTACGAGCAGTACTTC. This translates into CASRAGGYSYEQYF. Together with reference TRBV5-1 and TRBJ2-7, the CDR3 gives the full variable domain: KAGVTQTPRYLIKTRGQQVTLSCSPISGHRSVSWYQQTPGQGLQFLFEYFSETQRNKGNFPGRFSGRQFSNSRSEMNVSTLELGDSALYLCASRAGGYSYEQYFGPGTRLTVT.